One sample yielded the 28 T cell receptor beta chains listed below, sequenced in a study of Graves' ophthalmopathy and Graves' hyperthyroidism. The sequenced template was RNA, covering the TCR beta CDR3 region. First-round RT-PCR with HTBI primers preceded a second-round multiplex PCR. TCRdb re-called the multiplex PCR reads through MiXCR, storing one row per CDR3 protein. The table lists 150,000 to 200,000 distinct CDR3 sequences, 30% to 45% of them singletons. Source material: peripheral blood. All receptors derive from a man aged 25-45 years with Graves' ophthalmopathy.

V usage is TRBV27 and J usage is TRBJ1-6; D possibly corresponds to TRBD1 (6 bases). Germline CDR1 reads MNHEY; CDR2 reads SMNVEV (reference sequence). V lost 3 bases and J lost 8, with 8 bases in between. The CDR3 totals 13 residues. The CDR3: CASSLGGYSPLHF. The CDR3, as DNA: TGTGCCAGCAGTTTGGGGGGCTATTCACCCCTCCACTTT.

The rearrangement joins TRBV10-3 to TRBJ2-2; D might be TRBD1 (5 bases). The CDR3 loop spans 17 amino acids. V shed 11 bases and J shed 2 bases, with 24 bases lying between them. Germline CDR1 is ENHRY and CDR2 is SYGVKD. In DNA form, the CDR3 reads TGTGCCGCCCCCTCTGGGGCCCTACCCCCAAACACCGGGGAGCTGTTTTTT. It is translated as CAAPSGALPPNTGELFF.

The chain uses TRBV7-2 and TRBJ1-6; D gene uncertain. Between the trimmed V and J ends, which lost 1 base and 12 bases, there was a span of 10 bases. The CDR3 sequence is 13 residues long. Germline CDR1 is SGHTA and CDR2 is FQGNSA. CDR3 loop: CASSLVDREPLHF. The DNA of the CDR3 is TGTGCCAGCAGCTTAGTGGATCGGGAACCCCTCCACTTT.

This clonotype was detected only a few times. This chain links TRBV6-5 with TRBJ2-7, with D possibly being TRBD2 (6 bases). Germline CDR1 MNHEY, CDR2 SVGAGI. This CDR3 comprises 14 residues. Trimming stripped 0 bases from V and 3 bases from J, with 9 bases between. The DNA for the CDR3 is TGTGCCAGCAGTTACTCTGGGGGGAACTACGAGCAGTACTTC. Amino acids: CASSYSGGNYEQYF.

The chain carries TRBV12-3 or TRBV12-4 and TRBJ1-2; D not certain. This CDR3 has 13 residues. Trimming pared 4 bases from V and 4 bases from J, leaving 10 bases between. The chain's CDR3 is CASSYRAGYGYTF. The CDR3 DNA sequence: TGTGCCAGCAGTTATCGGGCGGGCTATGGCTACACCTTC.

This clonotype was counted at least ten times. The rearrangement uses TRBV18 and TRBJ2-7; no reliable D call. Trimming removed 6 bases at V and 4 bases at J, with 19 bases between. Per the germline V gene, CDR1 is KGHSH and CDR2 is LQKENI. The CDR3 is 15 residues long. The CDR3 loop is CASSPPRRVGYEQYF. The DNA for the CDR3 is TGTGCCAGCTCTCCCCCCCGTAGGGTGGGGTACGAGCAGTACTTC.

This clonotype showed up many times. This rearrangement joins TRBV7-9 to TRBJ1-2, with 10 bases that match TRBD1. V lost 5 bases and J lost 5; bases outside the gene matches: 5. Germline V gene lookup returns CDR1 SEHNR and CDR2 FQNEAQ (reference sequence). This CDR3 spans 14 amino acids. In nucleotides, the CDR3 is TGTGCCAGCAGCCAACCGGGACAGGGGTATGGCTACACCTTC. Translated: CASSQPGQGYGYTF.

In its sample, this clonotype was seen many times. V and J are TRBV29-1 and TRBJ2-7; 12 positions agree with TRBD2. This CDR3 region has 14 residues. V gave up 4 bases and J gave up 2 bases; unmatched junction bases: 3. Germline CDR1 reads SQVTM; CDR2 reads ANQGSEA. The CDR3 protein is CSVAGLAGPYEQYF. The CDR3 DNA reads TGCAGCGTTGCGGGACTAGCGGGTCCCTACGAGCAGTACTTC.

This clonotype showed up many times. The V gene is TRBV28, the J gene TRBJ1-5, with TRBD1 matching 9 bases. V shed 5 bases, J shed 6 bases, and the junction held 11 bases outside the gene matches. The CDR3 is made up of 16 amino acids. Germline CDR1 MDHEN, CDR2 SYDVKM. The CDR3 coding sequence is TGTGCCAGCAGTCCAAATCCGGGACAGGGAATTCAGCCCCAGCATTTT. Translating it yields CASSPNPGQGIQPQHF.

This clonotype was seen at least ten times. V and J are TRBV28 and TRBJ1-3, with a tentative D call TRBD1 (6 bases). This CDR3 has 18 residues. The V end was cut by 6 bases, the J end by 1 base, with 22 bases between. The germline CDR1 and CDR2 sequences are MDHEN and SYDVKM. The DNA for the CDR3 is TGTGCCAGCAGGAAGAGGGGGGGGCTTTTGGGTTCTGGAAACACCATATATTTT. Amino acid sequence: CASRKRGGLLGSGNTIYF.

This clonotype was seen at least ten times. The chain has TRBV2 and TRBJ1-2; D is ambiguous. The CDR3 is 12 residues long. Germline loops: CDR1 SNHLY, CDR2 FYNNEI. V lost 2 bases and J lost 8, with 9 bases in between. The DNA of the CDR3 is TGTGCCAGCAGTGAAAGGCAGGACGGCTACACCTTC. Translated, it gives CASSERQDGYTF.

The J gene is TRBJ1-2, the V gene TRBV30; 7 nucleotides align to TRBD1. The germline V gene has CDR1 GTSNPN and CDR2 SVGIG (reference sequence). The J segment lost 4 bases and the V segment lost 3 bases, leaving 5 bases of the junction unmatched. This CDR3 contains 13 residues. Written as DNA, the CDR3 is TGTGCCTGGAGCTCACAGGGGCCCTATGGCTACACCTTC. This encodes CAWSSQGPYGYTF. Full variable domain (rest looked up from reference TRBV30 and TRBJ1-2): SQTIHQWPATLVQPVGSPLSLECTVEGTSNPNLYWYRQAAGRGLQLLFYSVGIGQISSEVPQNLSASRPQDRQFILSSKKLLLSDSGFYLCAWSSQGPYGYTFGSGTRLTVV.

This clonotype has at least ten counts. The rearrangement joins TRBV12-3 or TRBV12-4 to TRBJ1-1; tentatively, D is TRBD1 (6 bases). This CDR3 has 15 residues. V was trimmed by 2 bases and J by 7 bases, leaving 17 bases between them. DNA of the CDR3: TGTGCCAGCAGTTTAAGGGCCCCAGGGGTTGGTGAAGCTTTCTTT. This gives the protein CASSLRAPGVGEAFF.

This clonotype was seen a few times. The chain is built from TRBV6-1 and TRBJ2-7; 7 bases map to TRBD2. There are 14 residues in the CDR3. V dropped 3 bases and J dropped 5; count of bases not matched to a gene: 7. Germline CDR1 MNHNS, CDR2 SASEGT. CDR3 sequence (DNA): TGTGCCAGCAGTGACGAGCGGGGAATCAACGAGCAGTACTTC. This gives the protein CASSDERGINEQYF.

The V gene is TRBV6-5, the J gene TRBJ2-7, with D tentatively TRBD1 (5 bases). CDR1 and CDR2 from the germline V gene are MNHEY and SVGAGI. With 0 bases removed from V and 5 bases from J, the gap between germline ends came to 8 bases. The CDR3 is 13 residues long. The CDR3 bases are TGTGCCAGCAGTTACTCGGCAGGGAACGAGCAGTACTTC. This translates into CASSYSAGNEQYF.

The chain employs TRBV27 and TRBJ1-1; TRBD1 might be the D (5 bases). V was trimmed by 4 bases and J by 5 bases, leaving 11 bases between them. The CDR3 runs to 13 residues. CDR1 is MNHEY and CDR2 is SMNVEV in the germline V gene (reference sequence). CDR3 amino acids: CASSSGVGTEAFF. CDR3 sequence (DNA): TGTGCCAGCAGTTCGGGGGTCGGTACTGAAGCTTTCTTT.

This clonotype appeared a few times. The chain joins TRBV12-5 to TRBJ2-5, with D perhaps assigned TRBD1 or TRBD2 (6 bases each). Trimming took 4 bases from V and 5 from J, leaving 23 bases between them. The CDR3 is made up of 17 amino acids. Germline lookup yields CDR1 LGHNT and CDR2 FRNRAP. CDR3 nucleotide sequence: TGTGCTAGTGGTTACCCCACGCGGTCGGGGGCGCGGGAGACCCAGTACTTC. Protein: CASGYPTRSGARETQYF.

The chain couples TRBV6-1 to TRBJ1-5; 7 bases align to TRBD1. V lost 4 bases to trimming and J lost 0 bases; unmatched junction nucleotides: 6. The CDR3 sequence is 16 residues long. Germline CDR1 MNHNS, CDR2 SASEGT. CDR3 loop: CASSVGQLYSNQPQHF. DNA of the CDR3: TGTGCCAGCAGTGTGGGACAGTTATATAGCAATCAGCCCCAGCATTTT.

V usage is TRBV6-1 and J usage is TRBJ1-2, with D tentatively TRBD1 (5 bases). Germline V CDR1 and CDR2: MNHNS, SASEGT. V lost 7 bases and J 0 bases, leaving 9 bases between the germline ends. The CDR3 has 13 residues. This chain's CDR3 is CASKTVSNYGYTF. The CDR3 DNA reads as TGTGCCAGCAAGACAGTCTCTAACTATGGCTACACCTTC.

CDR3 residues: CASSIGGEQYF. CDR3 bases: TGTGCCAGTAGTATAGGGGGCGAGCAGTACTTC. This sequence joins TRBV19 and TRBJ2-7; no clear D gene. The CDR3 extends over 11 amino acids. The V end was cut by 1 base, the J end by 6 bases, with 4 bases between. The V gene's germline CDR1 is LNHDA and CDR2 SQIVND (reference sequence). Full variable domain (outside the CDR3, taken from reference TRBV19 and TRBJ2-7): DGGITQSPKYLFRKEGQNVTLSCEQNLNHDAMYWYRQDPGQGLRLIYYSQIVNDFQKGDIAEGYSVSREKKESFPLTVTSAQKNPTAFYLCASSIGGEQYFGPGTRLTVT.

This clonotype showed up many times. The chain carries TRBV20-1 and TRBJ1-6; 7 bases map to TRBD1. V shed 1 base and J 4 bases; nucleotides not matched to a gene: 10. Germline V gene data show CDR1 as DFQATT and CDR2 as SNEGSKA (reference sequence). This CDR3 spans 17 amino acids. CDR3: CSARGPTRQGYNSPLHF. In nucleotides, the CDR3 is TGCAGTGCTAGAGGTCCCACCCGACAGGGTTATAATTCACCCCTCCACTTT.

CDR3 sequence: CASSLATNLYGYTF. As DNA, the CDR3 is TGTGCCAGCAGCTTAGCAACTAACCTCTATGGCTACACCTTC. The chain is built from TRBV7-8 and TRBJ1-2; no clear D. Germline V gene sequence: CDR1 SGHVS, CDR2 FQNEAQ. With 0 bases removed from V and 4 bases from J, the gap between germline ends came to 9 bases. The CDR3 is 14 residues long.

There are many counts of this clonotype. This sequence joins TRBV15 and TRBJ1-1; the D gene is possibly TRBD1 (6 bases). Between the trimmed V and J ends, which lost 0 bases and 8 bases, there was a span of 16 bases. The length of the CDR3 is 15 residues. Germline lookup yields CDR1 LNHNV and CDR2 YYDKDF (reference sequence). The chain's CDR3 is CATSRDVRGGKEAFF. Here the CDR3 DNA reads TGTGCCACCAGCAGAGATGTCCGAGGGGGTAAGGAAGCTTTCTTT.

This clonotype was observed many times. The chain is built from TRBV28 and TRBJ2-7; 9 positions match TRBD2. CDR3 size: 13 residues. Per germline, CDR1 MDHEN and CDR2 SYDVKM. Trimming removed 8 bases from V and 0 bases from J; junction bases left unmatched: 2. CDR3 protein: CASSSGVSYEQYF. The CDR3 DNA reads TGTGCCAGCTCTAGCGGGGTCTCCTACGAGCAGTACTTC.

V is TRBV28 and J is TRBJ2-7, with D possibly being TRBD1 (6 bases). V gave up 6 bases and J gave up 3 bases, with 15 bases separating them. CDR1 and CDR2 (germline): MDHEN, SYDVKM. CDR3 length equals 14 residues. Written as DNA, the CDR3 is TGTGCCAGCAGCAGGGGACAAGCCCGCTACGAGCAGTACTTC. It codes for CASSRGQARYEQYF.

Only one count was recorded for this clonotype. This chain joins TRBV5-1 and TRBJ2-7; D ambiguous. This CDR3 is built from 15 residues. The V end was cut by 0 bases, the J end by 0 bases, with 10 bases between. Germline values: CDR1 SGHRS, CDR2 YFSETQ. Here the CDR3 reads CASSLEVALSYEQYF. DNA of the CDR3: TGCGCCAGCAGCTTGGAAGTGGCCCTCTCCTACGAGCAGTACTTC.

J is TRBJ2-5 and V is TRBV11-2; 7 positions agree with TRBD2. This CDR3 is built from 16 residues. The V and J ends lost 5 bases and 0 bases, in that order; junction bases with no gene match: 9. Germline V gene lookup returns CDR1 SGHAT and CDR2 FQNNGV. For the CDR3, the DNA is TGTGCCAGCAGCCTCGGGGAGGGACCGTACCAAGAGACCCAGTACTTC. This gives the protein CASSLGEGPYQETQYF.

The CDR3 bases are TGTGCCAGCAGCGTCCGACTAGCGGGCTCCTACGAGCAGTACTTC. Translation: CASSVRLAGSYEQYF. V is TRBV7-8 and J is TRBJ2-7, with TRBD2 matching 10 bases. With V trimmed by 5 bases and J by 0 bases, 4 bases remained unmatched. CDR1 SGHVS and CDR2 FQNEAQ come from the germline V gene. This CDR3 has 15 residues.